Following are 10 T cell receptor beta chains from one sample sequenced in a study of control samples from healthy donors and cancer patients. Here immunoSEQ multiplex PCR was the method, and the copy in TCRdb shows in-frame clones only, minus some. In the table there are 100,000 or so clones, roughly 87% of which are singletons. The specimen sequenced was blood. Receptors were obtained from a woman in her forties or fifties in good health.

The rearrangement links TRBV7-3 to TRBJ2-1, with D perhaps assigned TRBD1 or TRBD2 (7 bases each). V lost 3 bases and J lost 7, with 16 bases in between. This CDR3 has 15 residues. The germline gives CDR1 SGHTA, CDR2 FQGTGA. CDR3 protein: CASSFFQGGRNEQFF. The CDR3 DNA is TGTGCCAGCAGCTTTTTCCAGGGGGGGAGAAATGAGCAGTTCTTC.

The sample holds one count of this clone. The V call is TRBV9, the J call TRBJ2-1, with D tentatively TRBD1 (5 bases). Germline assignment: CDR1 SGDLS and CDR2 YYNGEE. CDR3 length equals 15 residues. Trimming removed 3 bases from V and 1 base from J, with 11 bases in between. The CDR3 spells CASSGQRTSYNEQFF. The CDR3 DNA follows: TGTGCCAGCAGCGGGCAACGGACATCCTACAATGAGCAGTTCTTC.

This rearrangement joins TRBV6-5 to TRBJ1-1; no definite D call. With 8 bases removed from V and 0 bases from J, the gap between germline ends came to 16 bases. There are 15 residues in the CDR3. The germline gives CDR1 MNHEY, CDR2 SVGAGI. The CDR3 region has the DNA TGTGCCAGCGCCCACTGTTGCGGGGTGAACACTGAAGCTTTCTTT. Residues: CASAHCCGVNTEAFF.

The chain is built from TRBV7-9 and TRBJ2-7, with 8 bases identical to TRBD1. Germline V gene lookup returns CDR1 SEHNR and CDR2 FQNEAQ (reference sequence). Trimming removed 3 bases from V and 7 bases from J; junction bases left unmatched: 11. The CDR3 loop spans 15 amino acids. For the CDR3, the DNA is TGTGCCAGCAGCTTTGAGGACAGGGAATCGCAGGAGCAGTACTTC. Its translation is CASSFEDRESQEQYF. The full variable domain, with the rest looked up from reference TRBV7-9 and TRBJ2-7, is DTGVSQNPRHKITKRGQNVTFRCDPISEHNRLYWYRQTLGQGPEFLTYFQNEAQLEKSRLLSDRFSAERPKGSFSTLEIQRTEQGDSAMYLCASSFEDRESQEQYFGPGTRLTVT.

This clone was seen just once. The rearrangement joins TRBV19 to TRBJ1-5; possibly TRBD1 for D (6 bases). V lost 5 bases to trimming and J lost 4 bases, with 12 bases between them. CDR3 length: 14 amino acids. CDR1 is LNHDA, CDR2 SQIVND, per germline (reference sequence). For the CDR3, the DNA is TGTGCCAGTAGTCCTAACAGGGTAAATCAGCCCCAGCATTTT. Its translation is CASSPNRVNQPQHF.

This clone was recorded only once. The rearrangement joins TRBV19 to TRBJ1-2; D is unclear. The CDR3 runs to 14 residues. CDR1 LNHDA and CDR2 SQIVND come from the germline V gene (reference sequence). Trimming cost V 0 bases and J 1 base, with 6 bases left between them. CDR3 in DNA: TGTGCCAGTAGTATAGACTACAGTAACTATGGCTACACCTTC. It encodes CASSIDYSNYGYTF.

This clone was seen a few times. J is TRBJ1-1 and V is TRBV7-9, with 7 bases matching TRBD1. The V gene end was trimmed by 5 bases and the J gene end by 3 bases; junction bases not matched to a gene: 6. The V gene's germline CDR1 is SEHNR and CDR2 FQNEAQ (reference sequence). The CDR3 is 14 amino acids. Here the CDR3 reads CASSAQGMDTEAFF. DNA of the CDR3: TGTGCCAGCAGCGCACAGGGGATGGACACTGAAGCTTTCTTT.

DNA for the CDR3: TGTGCCAGCAGCTTAGTTTTGGGGTGGAACACTGAAGCTTTCTTT. Translated, it gives CASSLVLGWNTEAFF. The chain joins TRBV7-2 to TRBJ1-1; D remains unclear. The CDR3 covers 15 residues. CDR1 and CDR2 (germline): SGHTA, FQGNSA. V gave up 1 base and J gave up 1 base, with 10 bases separating them. Looking up the rest from reference TRBV7-2 and TRBJ1-1 gives the full variable domain: GAGVSQSPSNKVTEKGKDVELRCDPISGHTALYWYRQSLGQGLEFLIYFQGNSAPDKSGLPSDRFSAERTGGSVSTLTIQRTQQEDSAVYLCASSLVLGWNTEAFFGQGTRLTVV.

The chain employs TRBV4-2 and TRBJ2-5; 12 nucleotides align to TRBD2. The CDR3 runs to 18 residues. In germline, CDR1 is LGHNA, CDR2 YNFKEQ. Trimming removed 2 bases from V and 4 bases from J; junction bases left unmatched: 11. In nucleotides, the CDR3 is TGTGCCAGCAGCCAAAACGGAGCTAGCGGGGGGGCCTTAGAGACCCAGTACTTC. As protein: CASSQNGASGGALETQYF.

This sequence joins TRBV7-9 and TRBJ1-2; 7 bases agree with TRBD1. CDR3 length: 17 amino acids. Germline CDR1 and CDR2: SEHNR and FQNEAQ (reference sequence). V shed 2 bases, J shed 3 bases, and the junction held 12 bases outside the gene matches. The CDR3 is CASSLTQTGDGDYGYTF. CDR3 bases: TGTGCCAGCAGCTTAACTCAAACAGGGGATGGGGACTATGGCTACACCTTC.